Detailed here is one TCR beta chain. Source study methods: Reference gene primer amplification yielded estimated nucleated cell counts. TCRdb's copy holds only in-frame clones and misses some; the assay was immunoSEQ multiplex PCR. V and J calls and clone size come straight from that table; D and trimming were deduced from the DNA. Among about 250,000 clones listed, 80% to 90% were seen once. This sample was included in a study of blood T cell repertoires in COVID-19. Study-wide context: Whether acute or convalescent, the COVID-19 samples came from the United States, Italy and Spain. PBMCs, B-cell-depleted T cells, or T cells provided the cDNA or gDNA that made up the material.

This CDR3 has 15 amino acids. V gave up 2 bases and J gave up 5 bases, with 12 bases separating them. Germline lookup yields CDR1 MDHEN and CDR2 SYDVKM. Source material: peripheral blood. The clonotype comes from a man older than 75 with acute or convalescent COVID-19. The gene calls are TRBV28 and TRBJ2-2; D possibly corresponds to TRBD2 (6 bases). The CDR3 bases are TGTGCCAGCAGTTTAGGGCTAGCGTATACCGGGGAGCTGTTTTTT. This translates into CASSLGLAYTGELFF.